Listed below are T cell receptor beta chains from one sample, sequenced in a study of response to subunit inactivated influenza vaccine. TCRdb used MiXCR to reprocess the RT-PCR reads, holding one entry per CDR3 protein. The table records a few hundred thousand distinct CDR3 sequences, approximately 15% of them present only once. The input for sequencing was PBMCs from blood, taken about 12 days after vaccination. These receptors were collected from a man aged 50 to 59 who received an inactivated influenza vaccine. CDR3s include the opening cysteine and the closing phenylalanine or tryptophan. Each record gives: CDR3 length, V gene, clone size, D gene, J gene, CDR3 DNA, CDR3 protein. A D gene is named only where the DNA matches it firmly. Not all rows give a size; the values are once, few, many and, for expanded clones, a class.

CDR3 length: 16; V gene: TRBV9; clone size: many; D gene: -; J gene: TRBJ2-7; CDR3 DNA: TGTGCCAGCAGCGTAGCTGCGGACTCAGAAACCTACGAGCAGTACTTC; CDR3 protein: CASSVAADSETYEQYF
CDR3 length: 17; V gene: TRBV20-1; clone size: -; D gene: TRBD2; J gene: TRBJ2-1; CDR3 DNA: TGCAGTGCTAGACCCGTGGGTAGCGGGGGGCCGTCCAATGAGCAGTTCTTC; CDR3 protein: CSARPVGSGGPSNEQFF
CDR3 length: 21; V gene: TRBV11-2; clone size: few; D gene: TRBD2; J gene: TRBJ2-2; CDR3 DNA: TGTGCCAGCAGCTTACTCTCCCGGGTGCTAGCGGGGGGTAGAAACACCGGGGAGCTGTTTTTT; CDR3 protein: CASSLLSRVLAGGRNTGELFF
CDR3 length: 14; V gene: TRBV12-3/TRBV12-4; clone size: -; D gene: TRBD1; J gene: TRBJ1-5; CDR3 DNA: TGTGCCAGCAAAGGACAGGAGGTGAGTCAGCCCCAGCATTTT; CDR3 protein: CASKGQEVSQPQHF
CDR3 length: 12; V gene: TRBV20-1; clone size: few; D gene: -; J gene: TRBJ2-1; CDR3 DNA: TGCAGTGCTACTAACCAACACAATGAGCAGTTCTTC; CDR3 protein: CSATNQHNEQFF
CDR3 length: 16; V gene: TRBV4-1; clone size: -; D gene: -; J gene: TRBJ1-1; CDR3 DNA: TGCGCCAGCAGCCAAGCAGGAAAGGCCCTGAACACTGAAGCTTTCTTT; CDR3 protein: CASSQAGKALNTEAFF
CDR3 length: 16; V gene: TRBV9; clone size: few; D gene: -; J gene: TRBJ1-3; CDR3 DNA: TGTGCCAGCAGCGTAGACGGTTCCCGGACTGGAAACACCATATATTTT; CDR3 protein: CASSVDGSRTGNTIYF
CDR3 length: 11; V gene: TRBV29-1; clone size: once; D gene: -; J gene: TRBJ1-4; CDR3 DNA: TGCAGCGTTCTAACTAATGAAAAACTGTTTTTT; CDR3 protein: CSVLTNEKLFF
CDR3 length: 12; V gene: TRBV20-1; clone size: few; D gene: -; J gene: TRBJ1-2; CDR3 DNA: TGCAGTGCTAGTACACAGGGAACTGGCTACACCTTC; CDR3 protein: CSASTQGTGYTF
CDR3 length: 13; V gene: TRBV4-3; clone size: few; D gene: -; J gene: TRBJ2-1; CDR3 DNA: TGCGCCAGCAGCCAAGAAAGCTGGGCAGAGCAGTTCTTC; CDR3 protein: CASSQESWAEQFF
CDR3 length: 13; V gene: TRBV15; clone size: few; D gene: -; J gene: TRBJ1-5; CDR3 DNA: TGTGCCACCAGCAGAGAAGACGGGATGCCCCAGCATTTT; CDR3 protein: CATSREDGMPQHF
CDR3 length: 14; V gene: TRBV7-3; clone size: -; D gene: -; J gene: TRBJ2-3; CDR3 DNA: TGTGCCAGCAGCTTTGATGGCGGCACAGATACGCAGTATTTT; CDR3 protein: CASSFDGGTDTQYF
CDR3 length: 15; V gene: TRBV5-1; clone size: once; D gene: TRBD2; J gene: TRBJ2-7; CDR3 DNA: TGCGCCAGCAGCTTGGGGTTAGCGGGATTCGGGGAGCAGTACTTC; CDR3 protein: CASSLGLAGFGEQYF
CDR3 length: 16; V gene: TRBV4-2; clone size: -; D gene: -; J gene: TRBJ2-7; CDR3 DNA: TGTGCCAGCAGCCAAGAGGATGGGACCAGCTCCTACGAGCAGTACTTC; CDR3 protein: CASSQEDGTSSYEQYF
CDR3 length: 16; V gene: TRBV7-8; clone size: few; D gene: -; J gene: TRBJ1-1; CDR3 DNA: TGTGCCAGCAGCTTATTTACAGGGAAGAGGAACACTGAAGCTTTCTTT; CDR3 protein: CASSLFTGKRNTEAFF
CDR3 length: 12; V gene: TRBV29-1; clone size: -; D gene: -; J gene: TRBJ1-2; CDR3 DNA: TGCAGCGTTGACTACAGGGACGGAGGCTACACCTTC; CDR3 protein: CSVDYRDGGYTF
CDR3 length: 19; V gene: TRBV11-1; clone size: few; D gene: TRBD1; J gene: TRBJ1-4; CDR3 DNA: TGTGCCAGCAGCTTGGTGCGGACAGGGGGCGTAGAGTCTAATGAAAAACTGTTTTTT; CDR3 protein: CASSLVRTGGVESNEKLFF
CDR3 length: 19; V gene: TRBV20-1; clone size: few; D gene: TRBD2; J gene: TRBJ2-3; CDR3 DNA: TGCAGTGCAAGCTCCCAGACCCCACTAGCGGGAGGAAGCACAGATACGCAGTATTTT; CDR3 protein: CSASSQTPLAGGSTDTQYF
CDR3 length: 16; V gene: TRBV19; clone size: many; D gene: TRBD2; J gene: TRBJ2-1; CDR3 DNA: TGTGCCAGTAGTCCCTTCAGCGGGAGCTCCTACAATGAGCAGTTCTTC; CDR3 protein: CASSPFSGSSYNEQFF
CDR3 length: 15; V gene: TRBV20-1; clone size: -; D gene: TRBD2; J gene: TRBJ2-7; CDR3 DNA: TGCAGTGCTAACCCTGGACTAGCGGGATCCTACGAGCAGTACTTC; CDR3 protein: CSANPGLAGSYEQYF
CDR3 length: 11; V gene: TRBV20-1; clone size: -; D gene: -; J gene: TRBJ2-7; CDR3 DNA: TGCAGTGCTAGAGATCCCCCCGAGCAGTACTTC; CDR3 protein: CSARDPPEQYF
CDR3 length: 15; V gene: TRBV6-2/TRBV6-3; clone size: -; D gene: TRBD2; J gene: TRBJ2-5; CDR3 DNA: TGTGCCAGCAGTGGTCAGGGACTAGCGGTGGAGACCCAGTACTTC; CDR3 protein: CASSGQGLAVETQYF
CDR3 length: 16; V gene: TRBV3-1; clone size: few; D gene: -; J gene: TRBJ2-6; CDR3 DNA: TGTGCCAGCAGCCAAGAGGCGGTCTCTGGGGCCAACGTCCTGACTTTC; CDR3 protein: CASSQEAVSGANVLTF
CDR3 length: 14; V gene: TRBV7-9; clone size: -; D gene: -; J gene: TRBJ2-3; CDR3 DNA: TGTGCCAGCAGCTCCACCTTAAACACAGATACGCAGTATTTT; CDR3 protein: CASSSTLNTDTQYF
CDR3 length: 14; V gene: TRBV20-1; clone size: -; D gene: -; J gene: TRBJ2-2; CDR3 DNA: TGCAGTGCTAGAGATCGGGGCTGGGTCGGGGAGCTGTTTTTT; CDR3 protein: CSARDRGWVGELFF
CDR3 length: 14; V gene: TRBV28; clone size: -; D gene: TRBD1; J gene: TRBJ2-7; CDR3 DNA: TGTGCCAGCAGTTACGGGACAGGGGCATCCGAGCAGTACTTC; CDR3 protein: CASSYGTGASEQYF
CDR3 length: 15; V gene: TRBV7-2; clone size: -; D gene: TRBD2; J gene: TRBJ2-3; CDR3 DNA: TGTGCCAGCAGCCCATGGGGGGGGACCACAGATACGCAGTATTTT; CDR3 protein: CASSPWGGTTDTQYF
CDR3 length: 15; V gene: TRBV10-3; clone size: -; D gene: TRBD1; J gene: TRBJ1-1; CDR3 DNA: TGTGCCATCAGAGGGGTTGGACAGGCAAACACTGAAGCTTTCTTT; CDR3 protein: CAIRGVGQANTEAFF
CDR3 length: 18; V gene: TRBV24-1; clone size: few; D gene: -; J gene: TRBJ2-3; CDR3 DNA: TGTGCCACCAGTGGGAGACCCCAGGGGGGACAAAGCACAGATACGCAGTATTTT; CDR3 protein: CATSGRPQGGQSTDTQYF
CDR3 length: 13; V gene: TRBV5-6; clone size: -; D gene: -; J gene: TRBJ2-4; CDR3 DNA: TGTGCCAGCAGATCAAGAGGGGGGGACATTCAGTACTTC; CDR3 protein: CASRSRGGDIQYF
CDR3 length: 13; V gene: TRBV6-6; clone size: few; D gene: -; J gene: TRBJ2-7; CDR3 DNA: TGTGCCAGCAGTTCCCCACAGCACTACGAGCAGTACTTC; CDR3 protein: CASSSPQHYEQYF
CDR3 length: 15; V gene: TRBV4-1; clone size: medium-sized; D gene: -; J gene: TRBJ1-2; CDR3 DNA: TGCGCCAGCAGCCAAGATCGGACAGTTAACTATGGCTACACCTTC; CDR3 protein: CASSQDRTVNYGYTF
CDR3 length: 17; V gene: TRBV7-2; clone size: few; D gene: -; J gene: TRBJ2-1; CDR3 DNA: TGTGCCAGCAGCTTAGCGCTAATGGGGGTTGTTTACAATGAGCAGTTCTTC; CDR3 protein: CASSLALMGVVYNEQFF
CDR3 length: 13; V gene: TRBV6-2/TRBV6-3; clone size: -; D gene: -; J gene: TRBJ1-1; CDR3 DNA: TGTGCCAGCACGCGGGAATTTCACACTGAAGCTTTCTTT; CDR3 protein: CASTREFHTEAFF
CDR3 length: 14; V gene: TRBV5-1; clone size: few; D gene: TRBD1; J gene: TRBJ2-1; CDR3 DNA: TGCGCCAGCAGCGGAACAGGGGTCTACAATGAGCAGTTCTTC; CDR3 protein: CASSGTGVYNEQFF
CDR3 length: 14; V gene: TRBV20-1; clone size: many; D gene: -; J gene: TRBJ2-1; CDR3 DNA: TGCAGTGCTAGAGATCGGGACCGTTACAATGAGCAGTTCTTC; CDR3 protein: CSARDRDRYNEQFF
CDR3 length: 14; V gene: TRBV20-1; clone size: -; D gene: -; J gene: TRBJ1-2; CDR3 DNA: TGCAGTGCTAGAGATCGGCGAAGAGACTATGGCTACACCTTC; CDR3 protein: CSARDRRRDYGYTF
CDR3 length: 12; V gene: TRBV20-1; clone size: few; D gene: -; J gene: TRBJ2-5; CDR3 DNA: TGCAGTGCTAGATGGGGAAGCGAGACCCAGTACTTC; CDR3 protein: CSARWGSETQYF
CDR3 length: 15; V gene: TRBV28; clone size: -; D gene: -; J gene: TRBJ2-1; CDR3 DNA: TGTGCCAGCAGTTCCCCCCAGCCCCCCTACAATGAGCAGTTCTTC; CDR3 protein: CASSSPQPPYNEQFF
CDR3 length: 18; V gene: TRBV6-2/TRBV6-3; clone size: -; D gene: TRBD2; J gene: TRBJ2-2; CDR3 DNA: TGTGCCAGCAGTTACTGGCCTCCCCTAGCGGGGACGGTCGGGGAGCTGTTTTTT; CDR3 protein: CASSYWPPLAGTVGELFF
CDR3 length: 13; V gene: TRBV29-1; clone size: many; D gene: -; J gene: TRBJ1-1; CDR3 DNA: TGCAGCGGGAACGACAGGTGGAACACTGAAGCTTTCTTT; CDR3 protein: CSGNDRWNTEAFF
CDR3 length: 13; V gene: TRBV9; clone size: few; D gene: -; J gene: TRBJ1-3; CDR3 DNA: TGTGCCAGCAGCGCGGAACCTGGAAACACCATATATTTT; CDR3 protein: CASSAEPGNTIYF
CDR3 length: 16; V gene: TRBV7-8; clone size: -; D gene: TRBD2; J gene: TRBJ2-3; CDR3 DNA: TGTGCCAGCAGCTTAGAAGGGGCTAGCGGGGGTTATACGCAGTATTTT; CDR3 protein: CASSLEGASGGYTQYF
CDR3 length: 15; V gene: TRBV7-2; clone size: -; D gene: -; J gene: TRBJ2-7; CDR3 DNA: TGTGCCAGCAGCTCATGGGCCGGTGGGGAAAGCGAGCAGTACTTC; CDR3 protein: CASSSWAGGESEQYF
CDR3 length: 18; V gene: TRBV5-6; clone size: -; D gene: TRBD2; J gene: TRBJ2-3; CDR3 DNA: TGTGCCAGCAGCTTGGGCCCGGGACTAGCGGGGGGTCCAGATACGCAGTATTTT; CDR3 protein: CASSLGPGLAGGPDTQYF
CDR3 length: 14; V gene: TRBV20-1; clone size: few; D gene: -; J gene: TRBJ2-3; CDR3 DNA: TGCAGTGCTCGCAGGGCAGGGGGCACAGATACGCAGTATTTT; CDR3 protein: CSARRAGGTDTQYF
CDR3 length: 14; V gene: TRBV2; clone size: many; D gene: -; J gene: TRBJ1-5; CDR3 DNA: TGTGCCAGCAGTGAAGTGGGGGAGTATCAGCCCCAGCATTTT; CDR3 protein: CASSEVGEYQPQHF
CDR3 length: 13; V gene: TRBV30; clone size: few; D gene: -; J gene: TRBJ1-4; CDR3 DNA: TGTGCCTGGAGCCCGGACCGTGGTGAAAAACTGTTTTTT; CDR3 protein: CAWSPDRGEKLFF
CDR3 length: 16; V gene: TRBV7-9; clone size: -; D gene: TRBD1; J gene: TRBJ2-5; CDR3 DNA: TGTGCCAGCAGCTTAGCGCACAGGGGGCGAGGAGAGACCCAGTACTTC; CDR3 protein: CASSLAHRGRGETQYF
CDR3 length: 15; V gene: TRBV4-1; clone size: -; D gene: TRBD1; J gene: TRBJ2-1; CDR3 DNA: TGCGCCAGCAGCCAAGAGGCCGGACAGGGAAGAAAGCAGTTCTTC; CDR3 protein: CASSQEAGQGRKQFF
CDR3 length: 16; V gene: TRBV29-1; clone size: few; D gene: TRBD2; J gene: TRBJ2-1; CDR3 DNA: TGCAGCGTTGTTTTCGGACTAGCGGCCTACTACAATGAGCAGTTCTTC; CDR3 protein: CSVVFGLAAYYNEQFF